These 23 T cell receptor beta chains originate from one sample sequenced in a study of blood T cell repertoires in COVID-19. Method: immunoSEQ multiplex PCR; TCRdb's copy keeps in-frame clones and lacks some. In the table there are some 150,000 clones, approximately 91% of which are singletons. The sequenced material came from peripheral blood. The receptors come from a human donor in a cohort sampled during active COVID-19.

The V gene is TRBV19, the J gene TRBJ1-2; TRBD1 matches 9 bases. The CDR3 has 16 residues. J was trimmed by 4 bases and V by 6 bases; bases with no gene match: 12. In germline, CDR1 is LNHDA, CDR2 SQIVND (reference sequence). CDR3 in amino acids: CASRAGQGFYGYGYTF. The CDR3 DNA reads as TGTGCCAGTAGAGCGGGACAGGGATTCTACGGCTATGGCTACACCTTC.

This clone has more than one count but fewer than ten. The gene calls are TRBV6-5 and TRBJ2-7, with D uncertain. Germline lookup yields CDR1 MNHEY and CDR2 SVGAGI. The CDR3 loop spans 15 amino acids. V was trimmed by 6 bases and J by 3 bases, leaving 18 bases between them. The CDR3 nucleotides are TGTGCCAGCAGCCAGACCGGTGGGCAGAGCTACGAGCAGTACTTC. Residues: CASSQTGGQSYEQYF.

CDR3 amino acids: CASTPLGSGGHNEQFF. The CDR3 DNA reads as TGCGCCAGCACCCCGTTAGGTAGCGGGGGCCACAATGAGCAGTTCTTC. The chain has TRBV5-1 and TRBJ2-1, with 9 bases lining up with TRBD2. CDR1 and CDR2 (germline): SGHRS, YFSETQ. This CDR3 spans 16 amino acids. V was clipped by 6 bases and J by 5 bases; unmatched bases: 12.

The chain combines TRBV7-2 with TRBJ1-2; D unresolved. Germline-derived CDR1 and CDR2 are SGHTA and FQGNSA. V lost 5 bases to trimming and J lost 8 bases, with 12 bases between them. The CDR3 runs 12 residues. The CDR3 DNA is TGTGCCAGCAGCGATCAGGCGTTAGGCTACACCTTC. Translation gives CASSDQALGYTF. Filled out from reference TRBV7-2 and TRBJ1-2, the complete variable domain reads GAGVSQSPSNKVTEKGKDVELRCDPISGHTALYWYRQSLGQGLEFLIYFQGNSAPDKSGLPSDRFSAERTGGSVSTLTIQRTQQEDSAVYLCASSDQALGYTFGSGTRLTVV.

This rearrangement joins TRBV11-3 to TRBJ1-1; 7 nucleotides align to TRBD1. V was pared by 0 bases and J by 6 bases, with 4 bases of the junction left unmatched. Germline CDR1 SGHNT, CDR2 YENEEA. The CDR3 is made up of 14 amino acids. CDR3 loop: CASSLDRGIPEAFF. The CDR3 bases are TGTGCCAGCAGCTTAGACAGGGGGATACCTGAAGCTTTCTTT.

The chain uses TRBV28 and TRBJ2-7, with D uncertain. From germline, CDR1 is MDHEN and CDR2 SYDVKM. This CDR3 is built from 10 residues. The V and J ends lost 7 bases and 4 bases respectively, with 5 bases between them. The chain's CDR3 is CASNSYEQYF. The DNA for the CDR3 is TGTGCCAGCAATTCTTACGAGCAGTACTTC. Looking up the rest from reference TRBV28 and TRBJ2-7 gives the full variable domain: DVKVTQSSRYLVKRTGEKVFLECVQDMDHENMFWYRQDPGLGLRLIYFSYDVKMKEKGDIPEGYSVSREKKERFSLILESASTNQTSMYLCASNSYEQYFGPGTRLTVT.

The CDR3: CASSQELWRDNEQFF. The CDR3, as DNA: TGTGCCAGCAGCCAAGAACTCTGGAGGGACAATGAGCAGTTCTTC. The chain carries TRBV3-1 (or the pseudogene TRBV3-2) and TRBJ2-1, with D maybe TRBD2 (6 bases). Trimming removed 0 bases from V and 5 bases from J, with 11 bases in between. The CDR3 is made up of 15 amino acids. Germline assignment: CDR1 LGHDT and CDR2 YNNKEL (reference sequence).

This clone was counted once. This rearrangement joins TRBV19 to TRBJ2-5; 9 nucleotides agree with TRBD2. Per the germline V gene, CDR1 is LNHDA and CDR2 is SQIVND (reference sequence). V lost 2 bases, J lost 4 bases, and 8 bases stayed unmatched. This CDR3 is built from 16 residues. The CDR3 sequence: CASSINLAGGRETQYF. CDR3 sequence (DNA): TGTGCCAGTAGTATAAATCTTGCGGGGGGGAGAGAGACCCAGTACTTC.

This sequence joins TRBV7-9 and TRBJ2-1, with D tentatively TRBD2 (5 bases). With 2 bases removed from V and 8 bases from J, the gap between germline ends came to 25 bases. CDR1 and CDR2 from the germline V gene are SEHNR and FQNEAQ (reference sequence). This CDR3 has 18 amino acids. DNA of the CDR3: TGTGCCAGCAGCTTAAGGCTAGCCAGTATGGTGGATGGCGATGAGCAGTTCTTC. Protein product: CASSLRLASMVDGDEQFF.

This rearrangement joins TRBV7-8 to TRBJ1-2; maybe TRBD1 (5 bases). Germline assignment: CDR1 SGHVS and CDR2 FQNEAQ. The CDR3 is 15 residues long. V dropped 1 base and J dropped 2 bases, with 11 bases sitting between them. CDR3 amino acids: CASSLGHRRNYGYTF. The CDR3 nucleotides read TGTGCCAGCAGCTTAGGTCACAGGAGAAACTATGGCTACACCTTC.

The J gene is TRBJ2-3, the V gene TRBV4-3; 7 bases map to TRBD2. CDR1 is LGHNA and CDR2 is YSLEER in the germline V gene. This CDR3 is 14 amino acids long. V gave up 6 bases and J gave up 0 bases; unmatched junction bases: 3. The chain's CDR3 is CASSRGGSTDTQYF. The CDR3 bases are TGCGCCAGCAGTAGGGGAGGGAGCACAGATACGCAGTATTTT.

This clone was detected once. V and J are TRBV5-1 and TRBJ2-1; the match to TRBD2 covers 8 bases. Germline CDR1 and CDR2: SGHRS and YFSETQ. V was clipped by 4 bases and J by 4 bases; unmatched bases: 7. CDR3 length: 15 residues. The CDR3 sequence: CASSAGTRGYNEQFF. CDR3 bases: TGCGCCAGCAGCGCGGGGACTAGGGGGTACAATGAGCAGTTCTTC.

The rearrangement uses TRBV19 and TRBJ1-5, with D possibly being TRBD1 (5 bases). The V gene's germline CDR1 is LNHDA and CDR2 SQIVND (reference sequence). Trimming pared 7 bases from V and 0 bases from J, leaving 13 bases between. The CDR3 length is 15 residues. In DNA form, the CDR3 reads TGTGCCAGTACAGGGCGCGGTTATAGCAATCAGCCCCAGCATTTT. Its translation: CASTGRGYSNQPQHF.

The genes are TRBV28 and TRBJ1-5; 7 bases are shared with TRBD1. CDR3 length equals 16 residues. Trimming took 3 bases from V and 9 from J; bases not matched to a gene: 14. The germline V gene encodes CDR1 MDHEN and CDR2 SYDVKM. The CDR3 loop reads CASSLARGTRAPPQHF. CDR3 nucleotides: TGTGCCAGCAGTTTGGCCAGGGGGACGCGAGCACCGCCCCAGCATTTT.

The table lists this clone with a few counts. The chain has TRBV9 and TRBJ1-1, with D maybe TRBD1 (6 bases). The germline V gene has CDR1 SGDLS and CDR2 YYNGEE. V dropped 4 bases and J dropped 0 bases, with 10 bases sitting between them. The CDR3 consists of 14 residues. The CDR3 nucleotides read TGTGCCAGCAGCTCTGACAGGTTGAACACTGAAGCTTTCTTT. It translates to CASSSDRLNTEAFF.

This rearrangement joins TRBV5-1 to TRBJ2-5, with D unclear. The V end was cut by 0 bases, the J end by 2 bases, with 11 bases between. The CDR3 covers 15 residues. Germline values: CDR1 SGHRS, CDR2 YFSETQ. In nucleotides, the CDR3 is TGCGCCAGCAGCTTGGAGGAAACAGAACAAGAGACCCAGTACTTC. Protein sequence: CASSLEETEQETQYF.

J is TRBJ1-6 and V is TRBV10-3, with D unresolved. CDR3 length equals 17 residues. The germline gives CDR1 ENHRY, CDR2 SYGVKD. Trimming stripped 0 bases from V and 10 bases from J, with 19 bases between. The CDR3 reads CAISESSFRTGGSPLHF. In DNA form, the CDR3 reads TGTGCCATCAGTGAGTCCTCCTTTCGTACCGGAGGGTCACCCCTCCACTTT.

This chain joins TRBV3-1 (or the pseudogene TRBV3-2) and TRBJ2-3; 8 positions match TRBD1. V shed 4 bases, J shed 2 bases, and the junction held 5 bases outside the gene matches. The CDR3 length is 15 residues. CDR1 and CDR2 (germline): LGHDT, YNNKEL (reference sequence). The CDR3 DNA is TGTGCCAGCAGCCCCGGACAGGGCCCCACAGATACGCAGTATTTT. Amino acid sequence: CASSPGQGPTDTQYF.

This chain connects TRBV5-1 to TRBJ2-3; D possibly corresponds to TRBD1 (6 bases). Germline V gene sequence: CDR1 SGHRS, CDR2 YFSETQ. Trimming cost V 2 bases and J 3 bases, with 13 bases left between them. This CDR3 spans 15 amino acids. The CDR3, as DNA: TGCGCCAGCAGCTTCTCCTCAGGGGCGACAGATACGCAGTATTTT. Its protein is CASSFSSGATDTQYF.

CDR3 nucleotide sequence: TGTGCCACCAGCAGCCGGGACAGGAACACAGATACGCAGTATTTT. Protein: CATSSRDRNTDTQYF. The genes are TRBV15 and TRBJ2-3, with 8 bases identical to TRBD1. Trimming removed 3 bases from V and 2 bases from J; junction bases left unmatched: 4. The CDR3 has 15 residues. Germline values: CDR1 LNHNV, CDR2 YYDKDF (reference sequence).

The chain couples TRBV6-1 to TRBJ1-1; 11 nucleotides line up with TRBD1. The CDR3 is 15 residues long. The germline V gene encodes CDR1 MNHNS and CDR2 SASEGT. Germline trimming cut 1 base from V and 9 bases from J; bases unmatched to any gene: 7. CDR3 sequence: CASSEGGTGGLKAFF. In DNA, the CDR3 is TGTGCCAGCAGTGAAGGCGGGACAGGGGGTTTAAAAGCTTTCTTT.

This chain uses TRBV6-5 with TRBJ2-5; 8 bases line up with TRBD1. The CDR3 is made up of 13 amino acids. Germline trimming cut 6 bases from V and 4 bases from J; bases unmatched to any gene: 4. Germline loops: CDR1 MNHEY, CDR2 SVGAGI. The CDR3 reads CASSDRGGETQYF. In DNA form, the CDR3 reads TGTGCCAGCAGCGACAGGGGAGGAGAGACCCAGTACTTC.

Only one count was recorded for this clone. V and J are TRBV3-1 (or the pseudogene TRBV3-2) and TRBJ2-7; perhaps TRBD2 as D (5 bases). The germline V gene encodes CDR1 LGHDT and CDR2 YNNKEL (reference sequence). V was clipped by 3 bases and J by 5 bases, with 14 bases between them. This CDR3 is built from 14 residues. The CDR3 DNA sequence: TGTGCCAGCAGCCACCCCCCAGAGGGCCACGAGCAGTACTTC. Protein: CASSHPPEGHEQYF.